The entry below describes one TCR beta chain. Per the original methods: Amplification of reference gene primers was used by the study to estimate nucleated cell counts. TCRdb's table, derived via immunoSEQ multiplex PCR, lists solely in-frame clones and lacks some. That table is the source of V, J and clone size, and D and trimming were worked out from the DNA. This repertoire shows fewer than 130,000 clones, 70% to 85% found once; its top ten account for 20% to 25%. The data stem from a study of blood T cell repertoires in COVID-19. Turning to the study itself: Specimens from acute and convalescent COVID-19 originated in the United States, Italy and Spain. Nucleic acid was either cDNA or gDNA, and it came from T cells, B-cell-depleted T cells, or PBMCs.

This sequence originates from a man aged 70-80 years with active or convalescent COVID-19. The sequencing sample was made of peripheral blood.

The CDR3 sequence is CASSPPAGGLNEQFF. In DNA form, the CDR3 reads TGTGCCAGCTCACCACCGGCGGGAGGGCTAAATGAGCAGTTCTTC. The chain combines TRBV18 with TRBJ2-1; 9 bases are shared with TRBD2. CDR3 length: 15 residues. V lost 0 bases and J lost 7; bases outside the gene matches: 4. Per the germline V gene, CDR1 is KGHSH and CDR2 is LQKENI.